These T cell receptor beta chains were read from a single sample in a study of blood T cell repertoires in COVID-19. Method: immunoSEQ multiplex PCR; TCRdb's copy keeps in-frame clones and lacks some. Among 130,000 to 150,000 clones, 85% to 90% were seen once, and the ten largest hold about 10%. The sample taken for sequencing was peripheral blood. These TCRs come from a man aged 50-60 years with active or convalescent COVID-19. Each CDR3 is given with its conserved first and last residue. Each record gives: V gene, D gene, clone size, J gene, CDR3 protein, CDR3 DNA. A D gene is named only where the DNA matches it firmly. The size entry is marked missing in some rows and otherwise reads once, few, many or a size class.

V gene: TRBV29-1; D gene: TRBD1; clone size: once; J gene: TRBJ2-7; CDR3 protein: CSVRQGQMSYEQYF; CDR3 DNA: TGCAGCGTTAGACAGGGGCAAATGTCCTACGAGCAGTACTTC
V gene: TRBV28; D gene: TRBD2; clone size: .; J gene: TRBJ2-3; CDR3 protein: CASSFRTSGLTWGRTDTQYF; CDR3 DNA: TGTGCCAGCAGTTTTAGGACTAGCGGGCTTACTTGGGGCCGCACAGATACGCAGTATTTT
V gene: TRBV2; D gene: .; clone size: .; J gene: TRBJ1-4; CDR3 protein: CASTTFRAANEKLFF; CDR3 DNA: TGTGCCAGCACTACCTTCAGGGCAGCTAATGAAAAACTGTTTTTT
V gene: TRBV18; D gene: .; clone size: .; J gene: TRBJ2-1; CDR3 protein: CASSPWGAGTSNEQFF; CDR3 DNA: TGTGCCAGCTCACCTTGGGGCGCCGGGACTTCCAATGAGCAGTTCTTC
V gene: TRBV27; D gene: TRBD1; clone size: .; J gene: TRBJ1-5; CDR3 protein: CASGRGLLGQPQHF; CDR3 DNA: TGTGCCAGCGGCAGGGGGCTACTGGGTCAGCCCCAGCATTTT
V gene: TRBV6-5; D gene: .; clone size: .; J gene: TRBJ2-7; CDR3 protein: CASSYQGSYEQYF; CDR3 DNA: TGTGCCAGCAGTTACCAGGGTTCCTACGAGCAGTACTTC
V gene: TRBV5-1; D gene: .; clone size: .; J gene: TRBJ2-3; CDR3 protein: CASSLGPQGGTQYF; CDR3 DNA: TGCGCCAGCAGCTTGGGGCCCCAGGGGGGTACGCAGTATTTT
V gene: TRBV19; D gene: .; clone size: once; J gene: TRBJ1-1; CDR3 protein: CASSIGPGLTSEAFF; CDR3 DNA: TGTGCCAGTAGTATAGGGCCGGGACTTACTAGTGAAGCTTTCTTT
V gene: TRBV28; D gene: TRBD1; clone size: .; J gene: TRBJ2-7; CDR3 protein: CASSLRGTGTRWEQYF; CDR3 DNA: TGTGCCAGCAGTTTACGCGGGACAGGAACCCGGTGGGAGCAGTACTTC
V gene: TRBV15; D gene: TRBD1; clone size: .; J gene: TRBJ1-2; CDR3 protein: CATSSRQGALGGYTF; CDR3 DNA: TGTGCCACCAGCAGTAGACAGGGGGCTTTAGGGGGCTACACCTTC
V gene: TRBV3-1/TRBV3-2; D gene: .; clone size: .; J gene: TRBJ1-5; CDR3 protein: CASSQGPGEGNQPQHF; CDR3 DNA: TGTGCCAGCAGCCAAGGTCCTGGGGAGGGCAATCAGCCCCAGCATTTT
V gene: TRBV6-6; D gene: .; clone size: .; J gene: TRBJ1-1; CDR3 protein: CASSYSKYGDTEAFF; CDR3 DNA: TGTGCCAGCAGTTACTCGAAATACGGTGACACTGAAGCTTTCTTT
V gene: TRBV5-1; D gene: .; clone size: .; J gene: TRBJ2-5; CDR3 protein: CASSFFGRVEETQYF; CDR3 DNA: TGCGCCAGCAGCTTTTTCGGCAGGGTGGAAGAGACCCAGTACTTC
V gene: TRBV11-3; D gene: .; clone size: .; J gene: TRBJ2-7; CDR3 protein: CASSPGGYEQYF; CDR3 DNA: TGTGCCAGCAGTCCTGGAGGCTACGAGCAGTACTTC
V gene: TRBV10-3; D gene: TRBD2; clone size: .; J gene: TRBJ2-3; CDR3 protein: CAISVGREDTQYF; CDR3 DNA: TGTGCCATCAGTGTCGGGAGGGAGGATACGCAGTATTTT
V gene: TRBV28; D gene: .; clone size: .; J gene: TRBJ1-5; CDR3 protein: CASTPGSNQPQHF; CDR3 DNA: TGTGCCAGCACCCCGGGGAGCAATCAGCCCCAGCATTTT
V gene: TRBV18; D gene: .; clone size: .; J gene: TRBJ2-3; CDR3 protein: CASSPLGERGTQYF; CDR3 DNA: TGTGCCAGCTCACCTCTAGGTGAAAGAGGTACGCAGTATTTT
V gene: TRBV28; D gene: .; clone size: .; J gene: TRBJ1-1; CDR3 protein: CASSRTLNTEAFF; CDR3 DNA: TGTGCCAGCAGTAGGACACTGAACACTGAAGCTTTCTTT
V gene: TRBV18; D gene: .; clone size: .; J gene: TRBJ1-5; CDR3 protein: CASSQGVQSASNQPQHF; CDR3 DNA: TGTGCCAGCTCACAGGGGGTTCAGTCAGCGAGCAATCAGCCCCAGCATTTT
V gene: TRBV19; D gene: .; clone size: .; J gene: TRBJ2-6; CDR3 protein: CASGYSSGANVLTF; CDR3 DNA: TGTGCCAGTGGCTACAGCTCTGGGGCCAACGTCCTGACTTTC
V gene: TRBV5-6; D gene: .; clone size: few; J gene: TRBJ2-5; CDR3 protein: CASSSTTQTQYF; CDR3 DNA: TGTGCCAGCAGCTCCACAACGCAGACCCAGTACTTC
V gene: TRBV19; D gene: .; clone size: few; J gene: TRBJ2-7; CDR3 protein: CASSPPGQSYEQYF; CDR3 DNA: TGTGCCAGTAGTCCCCCGGGACAATCCTACGAGCAGTACTTC
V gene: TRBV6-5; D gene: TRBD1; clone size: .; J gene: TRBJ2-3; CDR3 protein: CASTLQGLATDTQYF; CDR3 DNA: TGTGCCAGCACATTACAGGGGTTAGCGACAGATACGCAGTATTTT
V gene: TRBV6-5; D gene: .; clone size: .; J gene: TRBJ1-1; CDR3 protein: CASSRLGSTEAFF; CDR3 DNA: TGTGCCAGCAGCCGCCTTGGGAGCACTGAAGCTTTCTTT
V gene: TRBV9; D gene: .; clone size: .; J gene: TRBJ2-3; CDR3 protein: CASTQGTDTQYF; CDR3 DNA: TGTGCCAGCACCCAGGGGACAGATACGCAGTATTTT
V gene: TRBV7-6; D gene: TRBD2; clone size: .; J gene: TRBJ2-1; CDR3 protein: CASSLGLAGGLDEQFF; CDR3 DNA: TGTGCCAGCAGCTTAGGACTAGCGGGAGGGTTGGATGAGCAGTTCTTC
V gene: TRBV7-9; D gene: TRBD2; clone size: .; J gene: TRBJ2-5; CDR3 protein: CASRRAGGETQYF; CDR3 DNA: TGTGCCAGCAGACGAGCGGGAGGGGAGACCCAGTACTTC
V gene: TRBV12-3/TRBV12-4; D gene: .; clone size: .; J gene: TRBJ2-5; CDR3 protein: CASCPPGRETQYF; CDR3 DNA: TGTGCCAGCTGTCCCCCTGGGAGAGAGACCCAGTACTTC
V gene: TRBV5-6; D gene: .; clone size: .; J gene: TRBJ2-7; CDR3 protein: CASSFGRGREQYF; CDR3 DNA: TGTGCCAGCAGCTTCGGGCGGGGGCGCGAGCAGTACTTC
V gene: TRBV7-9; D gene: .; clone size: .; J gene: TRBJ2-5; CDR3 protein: CASTERERGETQYF; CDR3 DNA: TGTGCCAGCACCGAGCGGGAAAGGGGGGAGACCCAGTACTTC
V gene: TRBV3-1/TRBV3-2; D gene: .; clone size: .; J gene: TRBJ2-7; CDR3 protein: CASSRGDISSYEQYF; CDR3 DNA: TGTGCCAGCAGCCGAGGGGACATCAGCTCCTACGAGCAGTACTTC
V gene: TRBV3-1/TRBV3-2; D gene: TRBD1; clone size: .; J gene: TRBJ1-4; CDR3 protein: CASSPGATGGAREKLFF; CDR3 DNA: TGTGCCAGCAGCCCCGGGGCGACAGGGGGCGCAAGGGAAAAACTGTTTTTT
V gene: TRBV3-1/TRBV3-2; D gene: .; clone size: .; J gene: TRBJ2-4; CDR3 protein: CASSQPTGKLYF; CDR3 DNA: TGTGCCAGCAGCCAACCCACAGGGAAGTTGTACTTC
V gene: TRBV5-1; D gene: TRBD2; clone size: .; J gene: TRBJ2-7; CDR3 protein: CASSPTSGLAGYEQYF; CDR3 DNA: TGCGCCAGCAGCCCAACTTCGGGACTAGCGGGCTACGAGCAGTACTTC
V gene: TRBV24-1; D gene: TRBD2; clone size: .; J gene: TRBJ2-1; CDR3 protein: CATSALAGGHNEQFF; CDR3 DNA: TGTGCCACCAGTGCTTTAGCGGGAGGGCACAATGAGCAGTTCTTC
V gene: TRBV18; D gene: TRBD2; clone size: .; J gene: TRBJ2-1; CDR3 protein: CASSPPVPGTSVIEQFF; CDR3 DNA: TGTGCCAGCTCACCACCTGTTCCCGGGACTAGCGTAATTGAGCAGTTCTTC
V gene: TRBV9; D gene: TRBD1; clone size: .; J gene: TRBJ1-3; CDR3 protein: CASSVVGQGAGNTIYF; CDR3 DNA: TGTGCCAGCAGCGTAGTTGGACAGGGGGCAGGAAACACCATATATTTT
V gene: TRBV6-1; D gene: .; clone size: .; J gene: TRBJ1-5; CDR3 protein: CASSEARGYGQPQHF; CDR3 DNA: TGTGCCAGCAGTGAAGCGAGAGGGTACGGGCAGCCCCAGCATTTT
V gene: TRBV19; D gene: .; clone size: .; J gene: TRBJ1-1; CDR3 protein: CASSIRRGTEAFF; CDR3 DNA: TGTGCCAGTAGTATCAGGAGGGGCACTGAAGCTTTCTTT
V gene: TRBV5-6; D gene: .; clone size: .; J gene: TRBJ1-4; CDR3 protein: CASRTGQINEKLFF; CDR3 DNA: TGTGCCAGCAGAACCGGACAGATTAATGAAAAACTGTTTTTT
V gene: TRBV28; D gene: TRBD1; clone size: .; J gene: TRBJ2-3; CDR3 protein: CASRQDPGGTQYF; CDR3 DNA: TGTGCCAGCAGACAGGACCCAGGGGGCACGCAGTATTTT
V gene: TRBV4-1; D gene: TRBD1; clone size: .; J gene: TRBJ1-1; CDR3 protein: CASSRTPGQAGVNTEAFF; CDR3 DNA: TGCGCCAGCAGCCGCACACCGGGACAGGCGGGAGTGAACACTGAAGCTTTCTTT
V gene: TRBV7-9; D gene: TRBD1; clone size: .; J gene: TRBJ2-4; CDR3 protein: CASSPGTGGENIQYF; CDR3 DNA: TGTGCCAGCAGCCCGGGGACAGGGGGCGAAAACATTCAGTACTTC
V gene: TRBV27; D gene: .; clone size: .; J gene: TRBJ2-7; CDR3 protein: CASSPFHLASRDEQYF; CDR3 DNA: TGTGCCAGCAGTCCCTTTCATCTAGCGTCGCGGGACGAGCAGTACTTC
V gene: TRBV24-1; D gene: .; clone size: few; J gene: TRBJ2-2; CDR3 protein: CATSFSKNTGELFF; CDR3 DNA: TGTGCCACCAGTTTCAGTAAGAACACCGGGGAGCTGTTTTTT
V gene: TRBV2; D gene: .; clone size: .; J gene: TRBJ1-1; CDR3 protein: CACTMNTEAFF; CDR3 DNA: TGTGCCTGCACTATGAACACTGAAGCTTTCTTT
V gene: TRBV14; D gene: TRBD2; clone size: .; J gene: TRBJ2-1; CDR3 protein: CASSQGRGGLANNEQFF; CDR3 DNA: TGTGCCAGCAGCCAAGGACGGGGAGGGCTAGCTAACAATGAGCAGTTCTTC
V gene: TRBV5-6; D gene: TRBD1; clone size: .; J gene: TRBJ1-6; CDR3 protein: CASSLARGVGAPLHF; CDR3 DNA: TGTGCCAGCAGCTTGGCCAGGGGGGTGGGTGCACCCCTCCACTTT
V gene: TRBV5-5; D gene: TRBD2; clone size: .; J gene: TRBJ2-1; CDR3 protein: CASSWLAGGSDEQFF; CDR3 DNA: TGTGCCAGCAGCTGGCTAGCGGGAGGGTCCGATGAGCAGTTCTTC
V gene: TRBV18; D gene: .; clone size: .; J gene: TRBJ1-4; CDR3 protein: CASSLERGAEKLFF; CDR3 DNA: TGTGCCAGCTCACTCGAACGGGGGGCTGAAAAACTGTTTTTT